The 11 T cell receptor beta chains reported below all come from one sample, sequenced in a study of cytotoxic CD8 clonotypes in ibrutinib-treated CLL. TCRdb's table, derived via immunoSEQ multiplex PCR, lists solely in-frame clones and lacks some. Among roughly 160,000 clones, 81% were seen once, and the ten largest hold 2% to 2.5%. Sequenced here: PBMCs, sampled after 12 months of ibrutinib treatment. The origin of the receptors is a human donor with chronic lymphocytic leukemia.

The genes are TRBV19 and TRBJ1-3; 7 bases are a match to TRBD1. The CDR3 runs to 16 residues. Germline V lookup: CDR1 LNHDA, CDR2 SQIVND (reference sequence). V gave up 5 bases and J gave up 8 bases; unmatched junction bases: 15. The CDR3 coding sequence is TGTGCCAGTAGTCCCAGGGGAGCCGGACAGGCCTACACCATATATTTT. This codes for CASSPRGAGQAYTIYF.

The chain recombines TRBV9 with TRBJ2-7; possibly TRBD1 for D (5 bases). V gave up 5 bases and J gave up 0 bases, with 9 bases separating them. The CDR3 totals 13 residues. Germline lookup yields CDR1 SGDLS and CDR2 YYNGEE. CDR3 region: CASSGAVSYEQYF. The CDR3 DNA reads as TGTGCCAGCAGTGGGGCCGTCTCCTACGAGCAGTACTTC.

This chain joins TRBV1 and TRBJ1-2; the table names TRBD1, a call not compared with the DNA. TRBV1 is classified as a pseudogene. The CDR3 has 19 residues. The CDR3 DNA is TGCACCAGCAGCCAAGAGCGAACGGGCAGGGGGCGGTGGGTTGTCGGCTACACCTTC. Protein sequence: CTSSQERTGRGRWVVGYTF.

This clone occurred a few times. The chain uses TRBV6-5 and TRBJ2-1; 9 nucleotides align to TRBD2. Germline V gene sequence: CDR1 MNHEY, CDR2 SVGAGI. With V trimmed by 4 bases and J by 3 bases, 4 bases remained unmatched. This CDR3 has 15 residues. The CDR3 nucleotides are TGTGCCAGCAGTTTATCTAGCGGGAACTACAATGAGCAGTTCTTC. This encodes CASSLSSGNYNEQFF.

The J gene is TRBJ2-7, the V gene TRBV27, with a weak D call TRBD1 (5 bases). From germline, CDR1 is MNHEY and CDR2 SMNVEV (reference sequence). CDR3 length equals 16 residues. The V end was cut by 6 bases, the J end by 0 bases, with 18 bases between. Written as DNA, the CDR3 is TGTGCCAGCAGCCCCCCGTGGGGCGCCCCCTCCTACGAGCAGTACTTC. Amino acid sequence: CASSPPWGAPSYEQYF.

This clone was counted between two and nine times. The chain uses TRBV4-2 and TRBJ2-7; D not certain. Deletions cut 0 bases from V and 2 bases from J, with 2 bases between. CDR1 is LGHNA and CDR2 is YNFKEQ in the germline V gene. This CDR3 comprises 12 residues. The CDR3 loop is CASSQDPYEQYF. The CDR3 DNA is TGTGCCAGCAGCCAAGATCCCTACGAGCAGTACTTC.

V gene TRBV11-1 combines with J gene TRBJ2-5, with D perhaps TRBD2 (5 bases). The germline gives CDR1 SGHAT, CDR2 FQDESV (reference sequence). The V end lost 2 bases, the J end lost 5 bases, and 15 bases lay between the germline ends. CDR3 size: 15 residues. The CDR3 here is CASSLTNTRLETQYF. CDR3 in DNA: TGTGCCAGCAGCTTAACAAACACTAGATTGGAGACCCAGTACTTC.

V and J are TRBV7-2 and TRBJ1-2, with no clear D. Trimming removed 2 bases at V and 3 bases at J, with 16 bases between. Per germline, CDR1 SGHTA and CDR2 FQGNSA. The CDR3 is 16 residues long. CDR3 amino acids: CASSLPHVPEDYGYTF. DNA for the CDR3: TGTGCCAGCAGCTTACCACACGTCCCTGAGGACTATGGCTACACCTTC.

V is TRBV5-4 and J is TRBJ1-5, with D hard to call. Germline V CDR1 and CDR2: SGHNT, YYREEE (reference sequence). V dropped 9 bases and J dropped 0 bases, with 16 bases sitting between them. This CDR3 region has 15 residues. Written as DNA, the CDR3 is TGTGCCACGAAGGCTGATCAGTATAGCAATCAGCCCCAGCATTTT. As protein: CATKADQYSNQPQHF.

This clone was observed a few times. The CDR3, as DNA: TGCGCCAGCAGCCAAGAGCGGTTGGGGAATAGCAATCAGCCCCAGCATTTT. Translation gives CASSQERLGNSNQPQHF. The chain uses TRBV4-1 and TRBJ1-5; D not resolved. Looked up from germline, CDR1 is MGHRA and CDR2 is YSYEKL. V dropped 0 bases and J dropped 0 bases, with 12 bases sitting between them. The CDR3 totals 17 residues.

The chain employs TRBV28 and TRBJ2-7, with unresolved D. The germline V gene encodes CDR1 MDHEN and CDR2 SYDVKM. This CDR3 is 12 amino acids long. The V end lost 5 bases, the J end lost 0 bases, and 5 bases lay between the germline ends. The CDR3 protein is CASSITSYEQYF. The CDR3 DNA reads TGTGCCAGCAGTATCACCTCCTACGAGCAGTACTTC.